This TCR beta chain was obtained from a study of shared clonotypes between healthy human individuals. About the research overall: The donor group consisted of two women and three men, aged 18 to 49. Study observations and caveats: For sorted subsets, rarefaction showed incomplete sequencing despite large depth. Clonotype sharing across a few donors was observed for around 5.1% of naive CD4 clonotypes.

Original analysis: ImmunoSEQ yielded junction-only sequences lacking quality scores, so filtering differed. Sequencing used immunoSEQ multiplex PCR; TCRdb keeps in-frame clones, though not all of them. For V, J and clone size, that table is used; D and trimming come from the DNA. The sample records under 2.5 million clones, about 90% being singletons. With regard to this clone: The antigen is unknown.

The CDR3 is 11 amino acids. V lost 3 bases to trimming and J lost 7 bases, with 9 bases between them. CDR1 DFQATT and CDR2 SNEGSKA come from the germline V gene (reference sequence). Sequencing used naive CD4+ T cells from PBMCs. The subset: CD45RA+ positively selected. The chain links TRBV20-1 to TRBJ2-5; D is ambiguous. The sequence came from a man younger than 35 in good health. Some clones in this sample may be carry-over from other donors' samples. DNA for the CDR3: TGCAGTGCTAGTACACCAGGGACCCAGTACTTC. Encoded protein: CSASTPGTQYF.